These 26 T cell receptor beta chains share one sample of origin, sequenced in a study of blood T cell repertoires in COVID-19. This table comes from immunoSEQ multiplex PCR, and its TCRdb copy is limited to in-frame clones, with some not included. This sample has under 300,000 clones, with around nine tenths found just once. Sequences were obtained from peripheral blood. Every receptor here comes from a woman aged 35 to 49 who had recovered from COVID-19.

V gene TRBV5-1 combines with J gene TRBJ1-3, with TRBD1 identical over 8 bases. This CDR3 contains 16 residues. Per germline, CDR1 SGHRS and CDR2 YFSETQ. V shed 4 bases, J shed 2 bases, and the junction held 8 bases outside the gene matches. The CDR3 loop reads CASSTGQGGAGNTIYF. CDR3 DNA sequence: TGCGCCAGCAGCACCGGACAGGGTGGCGCTGGAAACACCATATATTTT.

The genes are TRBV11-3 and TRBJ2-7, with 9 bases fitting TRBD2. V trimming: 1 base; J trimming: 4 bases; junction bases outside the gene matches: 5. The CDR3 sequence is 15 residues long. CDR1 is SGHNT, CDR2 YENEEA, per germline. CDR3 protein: CASSLAASGTYEQYF. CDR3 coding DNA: TGTGCCAGCAGCTTAGCGGCTAGCGGGACATACGAGCAGTACTTC.

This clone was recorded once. The CDR3 nucleotides are TGTGCCAGCAGGCCTAGCGGGGACAGAAACTATGGCTACACCTTC. This sequence encodes CASRPSGDRNYGYTF. This chain joins TRBV7-9 and TRBJ1-2; 7 bases line up with TRBD1. The CDR3 sequence is 15 residues long. The junction had 9 bases not matched to a gene; V was cut back by 6 bases and J by 2 bases. Germline CDR1 and CDR2: SEHNR and FQNEAQ (reference sequence).

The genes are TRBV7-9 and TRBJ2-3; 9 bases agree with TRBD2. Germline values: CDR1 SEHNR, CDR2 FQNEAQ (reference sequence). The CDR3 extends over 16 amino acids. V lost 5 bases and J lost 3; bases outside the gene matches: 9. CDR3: CASSPPGLARTDTQYF. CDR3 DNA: TGTGCCAGCAGCCCCCCGGGACTAGCCCGAACAGATACGCAGTATTTT.

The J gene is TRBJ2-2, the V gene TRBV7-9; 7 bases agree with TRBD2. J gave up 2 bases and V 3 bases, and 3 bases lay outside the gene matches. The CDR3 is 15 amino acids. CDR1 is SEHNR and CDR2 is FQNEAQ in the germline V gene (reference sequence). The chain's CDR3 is CASSLLAVNTGELFF. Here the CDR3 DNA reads TGTGCCAGCAGCTTGCTAGCGGTTAACACCGGGGAGCTGTTTTTT.

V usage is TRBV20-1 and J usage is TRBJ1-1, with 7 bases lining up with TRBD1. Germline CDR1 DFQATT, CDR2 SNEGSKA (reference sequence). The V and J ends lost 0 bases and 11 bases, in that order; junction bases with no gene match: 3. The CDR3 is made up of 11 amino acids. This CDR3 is CSAREGGWAFF. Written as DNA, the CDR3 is TGCAGTGCTAGAGAAGGGGGCTGGGCTTTCTTT.

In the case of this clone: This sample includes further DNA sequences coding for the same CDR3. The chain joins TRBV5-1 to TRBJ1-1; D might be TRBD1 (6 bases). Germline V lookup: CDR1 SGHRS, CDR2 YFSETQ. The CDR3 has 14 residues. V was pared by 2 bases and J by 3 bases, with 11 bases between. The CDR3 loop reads CASSLLQGDTEAFF. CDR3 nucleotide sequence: TGCGCCAGCAGCTTATTACAGGGAGACACTGAAGCTTTCTTT. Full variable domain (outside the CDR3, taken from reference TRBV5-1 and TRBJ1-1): KAGVTQTPRYLIKTRGQQVTLSCSPISGHRSVSWYQQTPGQGLQFLFEYFSETQRNKGNFPGRFSGRQFSNSRSEMNVSTLELGDSALYLCASSLLQGDTEAFFGQGTRLTVV.

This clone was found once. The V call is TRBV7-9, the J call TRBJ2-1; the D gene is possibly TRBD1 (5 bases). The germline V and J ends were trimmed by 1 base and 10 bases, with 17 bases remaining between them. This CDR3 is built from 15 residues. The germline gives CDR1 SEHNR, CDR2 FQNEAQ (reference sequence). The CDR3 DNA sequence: TGTGCCAGCAGCTTAGTCGGACAAGTCTTGAGCGAGCAGTTCTTC. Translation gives CASSLVGQVLSEQFF. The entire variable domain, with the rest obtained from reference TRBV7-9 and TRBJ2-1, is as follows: DTGVSQNPRHKITKRGQNVTFRCDPISEHNRLYWYRQTLGQGPEFLTYFQNEAQLEKSRLLSDRFSAERPKGSFSTLEIQRTEQGDSAMYLCASSLVGQVLSEQFFGPGTRLTVL.

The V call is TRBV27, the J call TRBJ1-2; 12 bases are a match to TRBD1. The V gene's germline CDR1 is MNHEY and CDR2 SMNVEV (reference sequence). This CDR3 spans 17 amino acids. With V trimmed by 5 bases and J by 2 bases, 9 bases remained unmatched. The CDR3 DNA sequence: TGTGCCAGCAGTCCATGGGACAGGGGGCGTCGAAACTATGGCTACACCTTC. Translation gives CASSPWDRGRRNYGYTF.

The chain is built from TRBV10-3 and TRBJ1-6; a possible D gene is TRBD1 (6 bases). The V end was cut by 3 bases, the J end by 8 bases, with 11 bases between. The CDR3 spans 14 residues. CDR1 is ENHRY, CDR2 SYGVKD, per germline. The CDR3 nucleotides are TGTGCCATCAGTGACAGGGGCAATGATTCACCCCTCCACTTT. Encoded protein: CAISDRGNDSPLHF.

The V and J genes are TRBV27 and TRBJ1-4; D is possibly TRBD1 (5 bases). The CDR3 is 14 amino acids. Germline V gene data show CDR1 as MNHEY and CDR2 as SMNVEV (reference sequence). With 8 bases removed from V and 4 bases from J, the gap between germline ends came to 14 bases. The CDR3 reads CASAIWGGNEKLFF. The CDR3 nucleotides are TGTGCCAGCGCCATCTGGGGGGGTAATGAAAAACTGTTTTTT. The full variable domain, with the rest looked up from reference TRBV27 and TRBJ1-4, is EAQVTQNPRYLITVTGKKLTVTCSQNMNHEYMSWYRQDPGLGLRQIYYSMNVEVTDKGDVPEGYKVSRKEKRNFPLILESPSPNQTSLYFCASAIWGGNEKLFFGSGTQLSVL.

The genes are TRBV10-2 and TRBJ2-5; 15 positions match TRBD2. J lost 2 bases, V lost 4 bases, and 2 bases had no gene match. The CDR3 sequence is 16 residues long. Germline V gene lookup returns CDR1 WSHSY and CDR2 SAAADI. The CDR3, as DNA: TGCGCCAGCAGTGTCGGACTAGCGGGAGGGCAAGAGACCCAGTACTTC. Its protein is CASSVGLAGGQETQYF.

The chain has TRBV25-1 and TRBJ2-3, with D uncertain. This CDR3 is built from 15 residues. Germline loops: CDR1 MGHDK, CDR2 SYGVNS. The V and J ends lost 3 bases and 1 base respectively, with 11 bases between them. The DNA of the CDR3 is TGTGCCAGCAGTGATCTAGAAGTGGGCACAGATACGCAGTATTTT. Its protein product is CASSDLEVGTDTQYF.

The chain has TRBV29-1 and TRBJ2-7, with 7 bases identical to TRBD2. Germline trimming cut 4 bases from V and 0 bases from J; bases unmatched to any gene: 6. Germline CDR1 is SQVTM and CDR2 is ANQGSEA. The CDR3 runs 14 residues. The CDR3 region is CSVGLGGSSYEQYF. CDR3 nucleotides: TGCAGCGTTGGGCTAGGCGGGAGCTCCTACGAGCAGTACTTC.

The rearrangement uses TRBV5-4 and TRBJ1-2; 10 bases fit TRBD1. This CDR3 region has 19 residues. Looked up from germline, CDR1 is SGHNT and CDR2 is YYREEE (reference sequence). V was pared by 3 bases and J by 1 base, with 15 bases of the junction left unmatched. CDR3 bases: TGTGCCAGCAGCTCCCGACCCGGGACAGGGGTGGGGGGTAACTATGGCTACACCTTC. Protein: CASSSRPGTGVGGNYGYTF.

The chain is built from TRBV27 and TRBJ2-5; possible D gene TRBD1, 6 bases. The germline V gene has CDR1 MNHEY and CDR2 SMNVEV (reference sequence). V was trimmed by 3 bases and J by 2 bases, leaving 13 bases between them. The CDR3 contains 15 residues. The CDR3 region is CASSFFRGPQETQYF. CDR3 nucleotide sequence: TGTGCCAGCAGTTTCTTCAGGGGCCCACAAGAGACCCAGTACTTC.

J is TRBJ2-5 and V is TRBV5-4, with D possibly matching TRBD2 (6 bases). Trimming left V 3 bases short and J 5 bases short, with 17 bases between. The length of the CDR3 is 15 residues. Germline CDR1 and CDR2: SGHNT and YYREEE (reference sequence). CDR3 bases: TGTGCCAGCAGCTCCCGGGGCCCGGGAGACGAGACCCAGTACTTC. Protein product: CASSSRGPGDETQYF.

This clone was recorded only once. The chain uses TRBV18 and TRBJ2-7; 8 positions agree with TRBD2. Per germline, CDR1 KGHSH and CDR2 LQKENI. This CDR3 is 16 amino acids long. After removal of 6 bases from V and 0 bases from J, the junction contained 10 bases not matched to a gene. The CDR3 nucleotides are TGTGCCAGCTCGCCATTACCCGGGACTAGCTCCTACGAGCAGTACTTC. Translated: CASSPLPGTSSYEQYF.

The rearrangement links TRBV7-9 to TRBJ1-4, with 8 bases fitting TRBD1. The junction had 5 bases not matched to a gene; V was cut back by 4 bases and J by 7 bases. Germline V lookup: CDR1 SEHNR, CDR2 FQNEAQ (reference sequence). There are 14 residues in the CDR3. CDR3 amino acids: CASSSTGAGEKLFF. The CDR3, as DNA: TGTGCCAGCAGCTCGACAGGGGCGGGTGAAAAACTGTTTTTT. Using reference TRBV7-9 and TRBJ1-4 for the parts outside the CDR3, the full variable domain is DTGVSQNPRHKITKRGQNVTFRCDPISEHNRLYWYRQTLGQGPEFLTYFQNEAQLEKSRLLSDRFSAERPKGSFSTLEIQRTEQGDSAMYLCASSSTGAGEKLFFGSGTQLSVL.

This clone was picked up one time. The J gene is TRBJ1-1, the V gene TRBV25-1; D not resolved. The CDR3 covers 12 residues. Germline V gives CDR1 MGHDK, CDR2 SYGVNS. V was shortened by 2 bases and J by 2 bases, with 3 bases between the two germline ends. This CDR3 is CASSEPNTEAFF. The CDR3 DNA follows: TGTGCCAGCAGTGAACCAAACACTGAAGCTTTCTTT.

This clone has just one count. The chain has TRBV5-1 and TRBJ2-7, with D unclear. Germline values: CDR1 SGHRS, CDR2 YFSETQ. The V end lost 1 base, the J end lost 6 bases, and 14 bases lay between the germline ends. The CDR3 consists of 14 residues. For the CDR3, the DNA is TGCGCCAGCAGCTTGTCCGGCCCGACGGGCGAGCAGTACTTC. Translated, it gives CASSLSGPTGEQYF.

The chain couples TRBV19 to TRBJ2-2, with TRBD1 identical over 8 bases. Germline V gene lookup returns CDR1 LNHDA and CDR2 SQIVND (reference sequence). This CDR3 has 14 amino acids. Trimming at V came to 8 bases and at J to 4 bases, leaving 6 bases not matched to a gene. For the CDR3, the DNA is TGTGCCAGTCTCGACAGGGGATTCACCGGGGAGCTGTTTTTT. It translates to CASLDRGFTGELFF.

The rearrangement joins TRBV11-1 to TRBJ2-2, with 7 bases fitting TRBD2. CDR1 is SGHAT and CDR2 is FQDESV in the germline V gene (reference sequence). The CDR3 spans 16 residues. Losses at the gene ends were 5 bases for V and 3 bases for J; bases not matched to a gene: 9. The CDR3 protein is CASSPQSGIYTGELFF. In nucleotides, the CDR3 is TGTGCCAGCAGCCCACAGAGCGGGATATACACCGGGGAGCTGTTTTTT.

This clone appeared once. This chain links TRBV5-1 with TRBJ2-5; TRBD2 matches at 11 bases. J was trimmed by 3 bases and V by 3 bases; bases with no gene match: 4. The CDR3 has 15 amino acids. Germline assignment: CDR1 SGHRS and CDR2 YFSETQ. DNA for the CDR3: TGCGCCAGCAGCTCCCAGACTAGCGGGAAAGAGACCCAGTACTTC. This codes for CASSSQTSGKETQYF.

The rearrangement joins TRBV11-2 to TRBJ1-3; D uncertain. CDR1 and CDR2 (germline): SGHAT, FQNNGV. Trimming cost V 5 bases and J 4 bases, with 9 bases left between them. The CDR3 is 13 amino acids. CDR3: CASSPLLGNTIYF. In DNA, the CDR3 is TGTGCCAGCAGCCCACTGTTGGGAAACACCATATATTTT.

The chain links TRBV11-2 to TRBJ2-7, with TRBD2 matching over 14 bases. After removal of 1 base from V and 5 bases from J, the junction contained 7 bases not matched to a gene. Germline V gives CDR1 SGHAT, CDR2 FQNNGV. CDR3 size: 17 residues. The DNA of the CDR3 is TGTGCCAGCAGCTTAGCCGGGACTAGCGGGAGCCGGGACGAGCAGTACTTC. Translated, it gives CASSLAGTSGSRDEQYF.